This T cell receptor beta chain was identified during a study of CD8 T cells in ankylosing spondylitis. Points on this clonotype: Its antigen is undetermined.

The CDR3 extends over 14 amino acids. The V gene end was trimmed by 4 bases and the J gene end by 4 bases; junction bases not matched to a gene: 4. The germline V gene encodes CDR1 SGHTA and CDR2 FQGNSA. Study-wide points: Eight highly homologous variants formed a TCR beta motif that appeared characteristic of ankylosing spondylitis blood. Some motif variants were previously reported in reactive arthritis synovial fluid and blood. Clones linked to disease were reported to show significant enrichment in matched ankylosing spondylitis synovial fluid.

Library preparation for TCR beta used quantitative 5'-RACE with molecular barcodes. Each CDR3 protein is one row after TCRdb ran MiXCR on the 5' RACE reads. The table has 750,000 to 850,000 distinct CDR3 sequences, approximately 12% seen once. Sequencing was carried out using blood, either unsorted or a sorted T cell fraction (not recorded which). This chain joins TRBV7-2 and TRBJ2-7; TRBD1 matches at 10 bases. This receptor was obtained from a male donor with ankylosing spondylitis. CDR3 DNA: TGTGCCAGCAGCTACAGACAGGGGGCATACGAGCAGTACTTC. It is translated as CASSYRQGAYEQYF.